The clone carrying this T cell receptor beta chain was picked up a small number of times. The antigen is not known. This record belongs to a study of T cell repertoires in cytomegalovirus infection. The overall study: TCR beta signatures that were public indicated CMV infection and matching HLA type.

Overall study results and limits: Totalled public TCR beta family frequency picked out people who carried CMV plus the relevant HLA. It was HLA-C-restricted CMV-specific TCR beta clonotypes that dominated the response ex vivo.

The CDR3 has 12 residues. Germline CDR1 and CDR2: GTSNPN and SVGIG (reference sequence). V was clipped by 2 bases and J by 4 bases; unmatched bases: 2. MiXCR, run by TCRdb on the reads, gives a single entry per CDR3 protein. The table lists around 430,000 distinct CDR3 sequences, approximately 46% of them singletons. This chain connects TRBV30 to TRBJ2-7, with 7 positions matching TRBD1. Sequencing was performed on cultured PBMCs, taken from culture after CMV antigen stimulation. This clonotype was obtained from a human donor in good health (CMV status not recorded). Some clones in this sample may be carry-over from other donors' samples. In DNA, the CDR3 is TGTGCCTGGAGTCTACAGGGGTACGAGCAGTACTTC. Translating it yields CAWSLQGYEQYF.